A selection of T cell receptor beta chains follows, all from one sample in a study of cytomegalovirus exposure and HLA in healthy donors. Profiling relied on immunoSEQ multiplex PCR, and the TCRdb table lists in-frame clones only, not all of them. The table shows approximately 74,000 clones, with 60% to 80% occurring only once. Material for sequencing was PBMCs. These receptors came from a woman between 40 and 50 years old in good health and CMV-seronegative. Each CDR3 is given with its conserved first and last residue. A D gene is named only where the DNA matches it firmly. The size of a clone is reported for some rows only, either as once, few or many, or as a class for expanded clones.

D	size	V	J	DNA	CDR3
NA	NA	TRBV5-6	TRBJ2-7	TGTGCCAGCAGCTTGAGCCAGGGGTTCCACTACGAGCAGTACTTC	CASSLSQGFHYEQYF
TRBD1	NA	TRBV7-2	TRBJ1-3	TGTGCCAGCAGCTTAGTTCAGGGGGCTTCGGGAAACACCATATATTTT	CASSLVQGASGNTIYF
NA	NA	TRBV29-1	TRBJ2-1	TGCAGCGGATGGGGTGGTGGGCAGGGCGGATGGGGGCATGAGCAGTTCTTC	CSGWGGGQGGWGHEQFF
TRBD2	NA	TRBV6-1	TRBJ2-4	TGTGCCAGCAGTGAACGGGGGGGGATGACCAAAAACATTCAGTACTTC	CASSERGGMTKNIQYF
TRBD1	once	TRBV7-9	TRBJ1-6	TGTGCCAGCAGCGGAGACAGGGGATCACCCCTCCACTTT	CASSGDRGSPLHF
TRBD1	NA	TRBV27	TRBJ2-1	TGTGCCAGCAGGCGACAGGGGAATAACAATGAGCAGTTCTTC	CASRRQGNNNEQFF
TRBD1	NA	TRBV19	TRBJ1-2	TGTGCCAGTAGAGCCGGACAGGGGCGCTATGGCTACACCTTC	CASRAGQGRYGYTF
TRBD2	NA	TRBV29-1	TRBJ2-1	TGCAGCGCCCTCCCTGCTAGCGGGAGGGGGAATGAGCAGTTCTTC	CSALPASGRGNEQFF
NA	NA	TRBV9	TRBJ1-6	TGTGCCAGCAGCGTAGAGGGCAGGGGAAATTCACCCCTCCACTTT	CASSVEGRGNSPLHF
NA	NA	TRBV7-2	TRBJ2-7	TGTGCCAGCAGCTTAGACCGGCAGAGACTCTACGAGCAGTACTTC	CASSLDRQRLYEQYF
NA	NA	TRBV19	TRBJ2-3	TGTGCCAGTAGGGCGGGAATAGCAGATACGCAGTATTTT	CASRAGIADTQYF
TRBD1	NA	TRBV7-9	TRBJ1-2	TGTGCCAGCAGCTCTATCGCCCCCGGAGGGGGCGCGATCTATGGCTACACCTTC	CASSSIAPGGGAIYGYTF
TRBD2	NA	TRBV7-3	TRBJ2-2	TGTGCCAGCAGCCCAGGGACTAGCGGGAGGTTCGACGGGGAGCTGTTTTTT	CASSPGTSGRFDGELFF
TRBD1	NA	TRBV6-4	TRBJ1-2	TGTGCCAGCAGTGACTCCGCCCGGCAGGGGGCTAACTATGGCTACACCTTC	CASSDSARQGANYGYTF
TRBD1	NA	TRBV28	TRBJ2-7	TGTGCCAGCAGTTTAGTTGGGACAGGGGGGTTCGAGCAGTACTTC	CASSLVGTGGFEQYF
TRBD1	NA	TRBV18	TRBJ2-7	TGTGCCAGCTCATTCGGCCAGGGGGCGCAAGAGCAGTACTTC	CASSFGQGAQEQYF
NA	NA	TRBV9	TRBJ1-5	TGTGCCAGCAGCGTAAGCCCTAATAGCAATCAGCCCCAGCATTTT	CASSVSPNSNQPQHF
NA	NA	TRBV10-1	TRBJ2-5	TGCGCCAGCAGTGAGTCGGGAAGCGGAGTGGGCCAAGAGACCCAGTACTTC	CASSESGSGVGQETQYF
NA	few	TRBV5-4	TRBJ2-5	TGTGCCAGCAGCTTGGTGGCCAAAGCGGAGACCCAGTACTTC	CASSLVAKAETQYF
TRBD2	NA	TRBV2	TRBJ2-5	TGTGCCAGCGTGGGCAGGACTAGTCCCCGTTCACAAGAGACCCAGTACTTC	CASVGRTSPRSQETQYF
NA	NA	TRBV7-7	TRBJ2-2	TGTGCTAGCAGCCCCCAGATGGCCGGGGAGCTGTTTTTT	CASSPQMAGELFF
NA	few	TRBV28	TRBJ2-3	TGTGCCAGCAGTACTCCCACAGATACGCAGTATTTT	CASSTPTDTQYF
NA	NA	TRBV11-2	TRBJ1-2	TGTGCCAGCAGCTACGAGGGGGGGGTGAGAATCTATGGCTACACCTTC	CASSYEGGVRIYGYTF